This T cell receptor beta chain was identified in a study of blood T cell repertoires in COVID-19. Study as a whole: Both acute and convalescent COVID-19 samples were obtained from the United States, Italy and Spain. In each case, the material was cDNA or gDNA derived from T cells, B-cell-depleted T cells, or PBMCs.

The germline V gene encodes CDR1 PRHDT and CDR2 FYEKMQ (reference sequence). V was trimmed by 5 bases and J by 3 bases, leaving 8 bases between them. This CDR3 is 13 amino acids long. Per the original data handling: How many nucleated cells were present was estimated from reference gene primer amplification. Some clones are missing from TCRdb's copy, which holds only in-frame ones; the method was immunoSEQ multiplex PCR. That table gives V, J and clone size, and the DNA gave D and trimming. The sample has about 160,000 clones, 82% seen once. The sample was peripheral blood. The rearrangement uses TRBV13 and TRBJ1-3; no firm D call. This clonotype was obtained from a woman aged 80 or older with active or convalescent COVID-19. The CDR3 DNA sequence: TGTGCCAGCAGCCGGACTGATGGAAACACCATATATTTT. It codes for CASSRTDGNTIYF.